This TCR beta chain was sequenced in a study of response to subunit inactivated influenza vaccine listed by TCRdb under 2018. About the full investigation: Deep quantitative profiling of the T cell receptor repertoire was used in the study to follow responses to a trivalent subunit inactivated influenza vaccine. Study-wide conclusions, independent of this receptor: It was suggested by the authors that each seasonal influenza vaccination may recruit only a limited number of new T cells.

The CDR3, from cysteine to phenylalanine, totals 18 residues. Solely the CDR3 DNA is kept, with 54 bases framed from the first base. V trim: 5 bases; J trim: 0 bases; unmatched bases: 15. The germline V gene (reference sequence) sets CDR1 to DFQATT and CDR2 to SNEGSKA. Preparation of the library involved RT-PCR. Instrument used: Illumina HiSeq 2500. TCRdb reworked the public reads: Q25 trimming with fastp, MiXCR clone assembly, productive beta chains retained. For every CDR3 protein sequence, its rows merge into one entry that carries the most common genes and DNA. In this sample the table shows about 700,000 distinct CDR3 sequences, approximately 14% of which occur a single time. Of the sample, less than 7% is held by the ten largest clones. Points on this clonotype: The antigen it recognizes is unknown. Base qualities are not provided; no much larger clone lies one nucleotide away.

This receptor was obtained from a man in his fifties who received an inactivated influenza vaccine. Donor details come from another sample of the same person, matched by shared clones. The rearrangement combines TRBV20-1 with TRBJ2-3; 9 bases in the junction line up with TRBD1. The source was PBMCs from blood, collected 14 to 15 days before vaccination. The DNA sequence is given as TGCAGTGCTTCCGGGACAGGGAGGCGGGGGCTGAGCACAGATACGCAGTATTTT. Its protein product is CSASGTGRRGLSTDTQYF.